Below are 14 T cell receptor beta chains sequenced from a single sample in a study of CD8+CD57+ T cells in acquired aplastic anemia. Genomic DNA served as template for TCR beta VDJ and CDR3 profiling. In TCRdb, the reads were re-called with MiXCR into one record per CDR3 protein. In the table there are fewer than 250,000 distinct CDR3 sequences, roughly half of which are singletons. The sequenced material came from sorted CD4+, CD8+, or CD8+CD57+ T cells (not recorded which) from PBMCs. The receptors shown here come from a human donor in good health, serving as a control.

This chain links TRBV15 with TRBJ2-7; the D gene is possibly TRBD1 (6 bases). Deletions cut 0 bases from V and 2 bases from J, with 11 bases between. The CDR3 consists of 15 residues. Germline loops: CDR1 LNHNV, CDR2 YYDKDF (reference sequence). DNA for the CDR3: TGTGCCACCAGCAGAGATAATGGGGGCACCTACGAGCAGTACTTC. This codes for CATSRDNGGTYEQYF.

This clonotype was picked up many times. This chain uses TRBV30 with TRBJ1-2; 8 bases map to TRBD1. Germline-derived CDR1 and CDR2 are GTSNPN and SVGIG (reference sequence). The CDR3 has 13 residues. The J segment lost 8 bases and the V segment lost 1 base, leaving 6 bases of the junction unmatched. CDR3 loop: CAWSGQGAGGYTF. CDR3 sequence (DNA): TGTGCCTGGAGTGGTCAGGGGGCCGGCGGCTACACCTTC.

V usage is TRBV7-9 and J usage is TRBJ2-7, with 11 bases aligning to TRBD2. Germline CDR1 is SEHNR and CDR2 is FQNEAQ (reference sequence). V shed 0 bases, J shed 4 bases, and the junction held 2 bases outside the gene matches. The CDR3 is made up of 15 amino acids. Written as DNA, the CDR3 is TGTGCCAGCAGCTTAGCACTAGCGGGGGTTTACGAGCAGTACTTC. This encodes CASSLALAGVYEQYF.

Many counts were recorded for this clonotype. The V and J genes are TRBV7-2 and TRBJ2-3; D is ambiguous. The V end lost 1 base, the J end lost 5 bases, and 7 bases lay between the germline ends. The CDR3 has 13 amino acids. CDR1 and CDR2 from the germline V gene are SGHTA and FQGNSA. CDR3 DNA: TGTGCCAGCAGCTTAGACCCACAAGATACGCAGTATTTT. Its translation is CASSLDPQDTQYF.

This clonotype was seen many times. V and J are TRBV12-3 or TRBV12-4 and TRBJ1-1; D is perhaps TRBD1 (5 bases). There are 14 residues in the CDR3. V was pared by 5 bases and J by 8 bases, with 18 bases between. CDR3 nucleotides: TGTGCCAGCAGTCCCCCGGAGGGGCTTACGGAAGCTTTCTTT. This encodes CASSPPEGLTEAFF.

This clonotype was recorded at least ten times. The chain employs TRBV6-1 and TRBJ1-2, with D uncertain. Deletions cut 6 bases from V and 4 bases from J, with 12 bases between. Germline V gene sequence: CDR1 MNHNS, CDR2 SASEGT. The CDR3 covers 13 residues. CDR3 in DNA: TGTGCCAGCAGCATGGAAGTCGCCTATGGCTACACCTTC. This encodes CASSMEVAYGYTF.

The chain links TRBV7-9 to TRBJ2-7, with D hard to call. Deletions cut 6 bases from V and 0 bases from J, with 12 bases between. The germline gives CDR1 SEHNR, CDR2 FQNEAQ (reference sequence). The CDR3 covers 14 residues. The CDR3 reads CASSSGESSYEQYF. The CDR3 DNA reads TGTGCCAGCAGTTCAGGCGAGAGCTCCTACGAGCAGTACTTC.

The table lists this clonotype with many counts. The gene calls are TRBV19 and TRBJ1-5, with TRBD1 matching 10 bases. V was clipped by 4 bases and J by 1 base; unmatched bases: 1. The CDR3 totals 15 residues. Germline CDR1 and CDR2: LNHDA and SQIVND (reference sequence). In DNA, the CDR3 is TGTGCCAGTAGTAGACAGGGGGCAAGCAATCAGCCCCAGCATTTT. As protein: CASSRQGASNQPQHF.

This clonotype came up many times. The chain employs TRBV5-1 and TRBJ1-4; D uncertain. The germline V gene encodes CDR1 SGHRS and CDR2 YFSETQ. Trimming stripped 3 bases from V and 0 bases from J, with 6 bases between. The CDR3 is 14 amino acids. The CDR3 is CASSSTPTNEKLFF. The CDR3 region has the DNA TGCGCCAGCAGCTCTACCCCAACTAATGAAAAACTGTTTTTT.

There are a few counts of this clonotype. The rearrangement joins TRBV2 to TRBJ1-1; the D gene is possibly TRBD1 (5 bases). V lost 3 bases, J lost 1 base, and 9 bases lay in between. Looked up from germline, CDR1 is SNHLY and CDR2 is FYNNEI. CDR3 length equals 14 residues. The CDR3 region has the DNA TGTGCCAGCAGTGAGCTAGGGACGAACACTGAAGCTTTCTTT. This gives the protein CASSELGTNTEAFF.

This clonotype was found many times. The chain carries TRBV7-8 and TRBJ2-4, with TRBD1 as a possible D gene (6 bases). Between the trimmed V and J ends, which lost 5 bases and 0 bases, there was a span of 14 bases. Germline V gene data show CDR1 as SGHVS and CDR2 as FQNEAQ. This CDR3 contains 16 residues. This CDR3 is CASSPNRALAKNIQYF. The DNA for the CDR3 is TGTGCCAGCAGCCCAAACAGGGCTCTAGCCAAAAACATTCAGTACTTC.

This clonotype has a count of ten or more. V usage is TRBV10-3 and J usage is TRBJ1-3; unclear D gene. Trimming shortened V by 7 bases and J by 3 bases, and 10 bases separated the two germline ends. The germline V gene has CDR1 ENHRY and CDR2 SYGVKD. The CDR3 spans 13 residues. This CDR3 is CAINKGSGNTIYF. The CDR3 bases are TGTGCCATCAACAAGGGAAGTGGAAACACCATATATTTT.

This clonotype has only one observation. The rearrangement joins TRBV20-1 to TRBJ2-7; 7 bases map to TRBD1. The germline V gene has CDR1 DFQATT and CDR2 SNEGSKA (reference sequence). Trimming cost V 6 bases and J 5 bases; bases outside gene matches: 13. This CDR3 region has 14 residues. The CDR3 region is CSAEYDRASDEQYF. CDR3 in DNA: TGCAGTGCAGAATACGACAGGGCGTCGGACGAGCAGTACTTC.

Only a few counts were recorded for this clonotype. The chain carries TRBV25-1 and TRBJ1-1; no clear D. Germline lookup yields CDR1 MGHDK and CDR2 SYGVNS. The CDR3 covers 17 residues. Trimming removed 6 bases at V and 5 bases at J, with 25 bases between. In DNA, the CDR3 is TGTGCCAGCAGGACGAACCTGGGATGGGCGCAGAGGACTGAAGCTTTCTTT. Residues: CASRTNLGWAQRTEAFF. Full variable domain (rest looked up from reference TRBV25-1 and TRBJ1-1): EADIYQTPRYLVIGTGKKITLECSQTMGHDKMYWYQQDPGMELHLIHYSYGVNSTEKGDLSSESTVSRIRTEHFPLTLESARPSHTSQYLCASRTNLGWAQRTEAFFGQGTRLTVV.